This TCR beta chain emerged from a study of blood T cell repertoires in COVID-19. The overall study: Spain, Italy and the United States supplied samples that represented acute and convalescent COVID-19. T cells, B-cell-depleted T cells, or PBMCs supplied cDNA or gDNA.

How the authors handled the data: The assay estimated nucleated cells by amplifying reference gene primers. The table came from immunoSEQ multiplex PCR; TCRdb's copy has only in-frame clones and leaves some out. V and J calls plus clone size are reproduced from that table; the DNA served to infer D and trimming. There are some 340,000 clones in the sample; around 85% occur only once, and roughly 3.6% lies in the top ten. The germline V gene encodes CDR1 SGHTA and CDR2 FQGTGA. The CDR3 extends over 14 amino acids. Trimming pared 3 bases from V and 6 bases from J, leaving 14 bases between. The chain joins TRBV7-3 to TRBJ1-1; D is possibly TRBD1 (6 bases). The TCR was taken from a woman aged 18-29 years with acute or convalescent COVID-19. The sequenced material came from peripheral blood. The CDR3 reads CASSFQIQGAEAFF. CDR3 nucleotides: TGTGCCAGCAGCTTCCAAATACAGGGCGCTGAAGCTTTCTTT.